These 17 T cell receptor beta chains originate from one sample sequenced in a study of T cells after yellow fever vaccination. TCRdb processed the 5' RACE reads anew with MiXCR; each CDR3 protein has one entry. This sample has roughly 250,000 distinct CDR3 sequences, with 13% found just once. This specimen was CD4+ T cells sorted from PBMCs, taken 45 days after the yellow fever booster vaccination. Receptors were obtained from a man between 25 and 39 years old who received the YFV17D yellow fever vaccine.

This chain joins TRBV7-7 and TRBJ2-5; TRBD1 or TRBD2 may be the D gene (6 bases each). Per germline, CDR1 SSHAT and CDR2 FNYEAQ (reference sequence). The CDR3 length is 15 residues. This CDR3 is CASSTGAAAQETQYF. The CDR3 DNA sequence: TGTGCTAGCTCCACGGGGGCCGCTGCTCAAGAGACCCAGTACTTC.

This clonotype was recorded a few times. CDR3 loop: CSARGLAGLEETQYF. The CDR3 DNA follows: TGCAGTGCTAGAGGTCTAGCGGGATTGGAAGAGACCCAGTACTTC. J is TRBJ2-5 and V is TRBV20-1; 9 bases are shared with TRBD2. Germline trimming cut 1 base from V and 3 bases from J; bases unmatched to any gene: 6. This CDR3 has 15 residues. Per germline, CDR1 DFQATT and CDR2 SNEGSKA (reference sequence).

This clonotype showed up just a few times. The gene calls are TRBV5-1 and TRBJ2-1; D remains unclear. The CDR3 has 14 residues. Germline V lookup: CDR1 SGHRS, CDR2 YFSETQ. V lost 4 bases, J lost 10 bases, and 18 bases lay in between. Here the CDR3 reads CASSLQTALPEQFF. CDR3 DNA sequence: TGCGCCAGCAGCCTCCAGACTGCACTCCCAGAGCAGTTCTTC.

The chain has TRBV15 and TRBJ1-4; the D is unclear. The CDR3 covers 15 residues. Trimming stripped 1 base from V and 5 bases from J, with 11 bases between. Germline V CDR1 and CDR2: LNHNV, YYDKDF (reference sequence). This CDR3 reads CATSRVLGPNEKLFF. CDR3 DNA sequence: TGTGCCACCAGCAGAGTATTAGGGCCAAATGAAAAACTGTTTTTT.

This clonotype was detected a few times. V is TRBV7-3 and J is TRBJ2-2, with D tentatively TRBD2 (5 bases). The germline gives CDR1 SGHTA, CDR2 FQGTGA. The CDR3 extends over 15 amino acids. The V gene lost 5 bases and the J gene lost 6 bases, with 16 bases spanning the gap. The CDR3 DNA reads TGTGCCAGCAGCCCAGCGGTGGGTGGCGCCGGGGAGCTGTTTTTT. Translating it yields CASSPAVGGAGELFF.

This clonotype showed up just a few times. The rearrangement links TRBV5-1 to TRBJ2-1, with 7 bases identical to TRBD2. The V and J ends lost 0 bases and 7 bases, in that order; junction bases with no gene match: 7. Germline-derived CDR1 and CDR2 are SGHRS and YFSETQ. The CDR3 sequence is 15 residues long. This chain's CDR3 is CASSLDAGAFNEQFF. The DNA of the CDR3 is TGCGCCAGCAGCTTGGACGCGGGAGCGTTTAATGAGCAGTTCTTC.

This clonotype was seen a handful of times. This chain connects TRBV5-1 to TRBJ2-1; 7 bases are a match to TRBD2. Germline V gives CDR1 SGHRS, CDR2 YFSETQ. Trimming at V came to 0 bases and at J to 1 base, leaving 10 bases not matched to a gene. This CDR3 spans 18 amino acids. CDR3 DNA sequence: TGCGCCAGCAGCTTGGTAAGAGCGAGCGGGAATTCCTACAATGAGCAGTTCTTC. Translating gives CASSLVRASGNSYNEQFF.

The genes are TRBV3-1 and TRBJ2-5; D is unresolved. Between the trimmed V and J ends, which lost 3 bases and 5 bases, there was a span of 10 bases. Germline assignment: CDR1 LGHDT and CDR2 YNNKEL (reference sequence). The CDR3 sequence is 13 residues long. CDR3 nucleotides: TGTGCCAGCAGCCAGCCCCCTGTGGAGACCCAGTACTTC. It encodes CASSQPPVETQYF.

This clonotype has at least ten counts. This rearrangement joins TRBV7-3 to TRBJ2-2; 10 bases match TRBD1. Germline V gives CDR1 SGHTA, CDR2 FQGTGA. The length of the CDR3 is 15 residues. J was trimmed by 3 bases and V by 3 bases; bases with no gene match: 1. In nucleotides, the CDR3 is TGTGCCAGCAGCTTGGGACAGGGGTACACCGGGGAGCTGTTTTTT. This encodes CASSLGQGYTGELFF.

The V and J genes are TRBV6-5 and TRBJ2-1, with D perhaps assigned TRBD1 or TRBD2 (6 bases each). There are 16 residues in the CDR3. The V and J ends lost 2 bases and 7 bases respectively, with 18 bases between them. Germline V lookup: CDR1 MNHEY, CDR2 SVGAGI. The CDR3 sequence: CASSYARGPGPNEQFF. For the CDR3, the DNA is TGTGCCAGCAGTTACGCTCGGGGGCCGGGGCCAAATGAGCAGTTCTTC.

There are a few counts of this clonotype. The chain couples TRBV12-3 or TRBV12-4 to TRBJ2-1; unclear D gene. Trimming left V 3 bases short and J 3 bases short, with 9 bases between. This CDR3 has 14 residues. The DNA for the CDR3 is TGTGCCAGCAGTTTGCCTGGCCTCTACAATGAGCAGTTCTTC. It encodes CASSLPGLYNEQFF.

This clonotype was observed at least ten times. The chain carries TRBV7-2 and TRBJ2-4; D might be TRBD1 or TRBD2, each matching 5 bases. The CDR3 loop spans 17 amino acids. Per the germline V gene, CDR1 is SGHTA and CDR2 is FQGNSA. V lost 1 base, J lost 0 bases, and 13 bases lay in between. This chain's CDR3 is CASSLVPGTGAKNIQYF. DNA for the CDR3: TGTGCCAGCAGCTTAGTGCCGGGGACGGGAGCCAAAAACATTCAGTACTTC.

This clonotype was seen at least ten times. CDR3 bases: TGTGCCAGCAGCTCCGGGACAGGGGGCTCCCTCTATGGCTACACCTTC. The encoded protein is CASSSGTGGSLYGYTF. The V and J genes are TRBV7-2 and TRBJ1-2; the match to TRBD1 covers 12 bases. J gave up 4 bases and V 4 bases, and 7 bases lay outside the gene matches. Germline values: CDR1 SGHTA, CDR2 FQGNSA. This CDR3 has 16 amino acids.

A few counts support this clonotype. The chain is built from TRBV20-1 and TRBJ2-7; TRBD1 matches at 9 bases. Germline V gene sequence: CDR1 DFQATT, CDR2 SNEGSKA (reference sequence). The CDR3 sequence is 12 residues long. With 6 bases clipped from V and 4 bases from J, the junction kept 4 bases outside the gene matches. The CDR3 region has the DNA TGCAGTGCAAACAGGGGGCTATACGAGCAGTACTTC. The encoded protein is CSANRGLYEQYF.

Regarding this clonotype: Sequence at one end of the junction differs from germline and may be a read error. The chain has TRBV10-3 and TRBJ2-6; 7 nucleotides line up with TRBD1. CDR3 length: 13 residues. Germline values: CDR1 ENHRY, CDR2 SYGVKD. DNA for the CDR3: TGTGCCGTCAGGGGGTCTGGGGCCAACGTCCTGACTTTC. Its protein product is CAVRGSGANVLTF.

This clonotype was seen a handful of times. The V and J genes are TRBV5-1 and TRBJ2-1; 7 bases match TRBD2. V shed 4 bases and J 10 bases; nucleotides not matched to a gene: 5. The CDR3 loop spans 12 amino acids. CDR1 SGHRS and CDR2 YFSETQ come from the germline V gene. CDR3 sequence (DNA): TGCGCCAGCAGCCTCCAGCGGGGCGAGCAGTTCTTC. Amino acids: CASSLQRGEQFF.

Here the CDR3 DNA reads TGTGCCAGCAGCCAAGCTCAAGCAATACACGAGCAGTACTTC. This translates into CASSQAQAIHEQYF. The chain employs TRBV3-1 and TRBJ2-7; D gene unclear. The CDR3 totals 14 residues. Per the germline V gene, CDR1 is LGHDT and CDR2 is YNNKEL (reference sequence). V lost 1 base and J lost 5, with 12 bases in between.